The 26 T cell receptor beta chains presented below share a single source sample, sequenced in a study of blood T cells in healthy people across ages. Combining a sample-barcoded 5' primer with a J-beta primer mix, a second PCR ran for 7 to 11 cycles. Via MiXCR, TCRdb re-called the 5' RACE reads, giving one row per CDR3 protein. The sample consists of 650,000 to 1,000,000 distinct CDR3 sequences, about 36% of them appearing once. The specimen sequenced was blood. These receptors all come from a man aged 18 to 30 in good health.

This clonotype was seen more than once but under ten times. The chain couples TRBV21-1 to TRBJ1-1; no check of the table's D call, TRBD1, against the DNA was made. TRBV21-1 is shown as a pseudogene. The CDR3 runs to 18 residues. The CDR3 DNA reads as TGTGCCAGCAGCAAAGCTTGGGACGTACTGAATTTGAACACTGAAGCTTTCTTT. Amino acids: CASSKAWDVLNLNTEAFF.

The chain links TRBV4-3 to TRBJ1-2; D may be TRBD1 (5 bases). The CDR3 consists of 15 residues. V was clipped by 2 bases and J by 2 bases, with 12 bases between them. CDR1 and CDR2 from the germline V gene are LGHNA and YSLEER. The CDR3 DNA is TGCGCCAGCAGCCAAAATTTCGACAGAAACTATGGCTACACCTTC. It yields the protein CASSQNFDRNYGYTF.

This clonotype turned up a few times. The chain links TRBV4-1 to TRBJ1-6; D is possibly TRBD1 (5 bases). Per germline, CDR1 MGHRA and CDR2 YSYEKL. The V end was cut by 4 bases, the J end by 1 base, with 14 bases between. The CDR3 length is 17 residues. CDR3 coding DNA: TGCGCCAGCAGCCTCCTAGTGCAGGGTTCCTATAATTCACCCCTCCACTTT. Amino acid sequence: CASSLLVQGSYNSPLHF.

CDR3 residues: CASSGRDQNTEAFF. The CDR3 DNA sequence: TGTGCCAGCAGTGGACGGGACCAGAACACTGAAGCTTTCTTT. The gene calls are TRBV25-1 and TRBJ1-1; D perhaps matches TRBD1 (5 bases). In germline, CDR1 is MGHDK, CDR2 SYGVNS. V lost 4 bases to trimming and J lost 1 base, with 10 bases between them. The CDR3 is made up of 14 amino acids.

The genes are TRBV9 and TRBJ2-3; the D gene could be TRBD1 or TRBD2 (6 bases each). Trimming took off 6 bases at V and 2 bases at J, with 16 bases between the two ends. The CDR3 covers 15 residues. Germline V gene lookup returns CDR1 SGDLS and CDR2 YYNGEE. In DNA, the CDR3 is TGTGCCAGCACCGGCCGAAGGGGGGTCACAGATACGCAGTATTTT. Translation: CASTGRRGVTDTQYF.

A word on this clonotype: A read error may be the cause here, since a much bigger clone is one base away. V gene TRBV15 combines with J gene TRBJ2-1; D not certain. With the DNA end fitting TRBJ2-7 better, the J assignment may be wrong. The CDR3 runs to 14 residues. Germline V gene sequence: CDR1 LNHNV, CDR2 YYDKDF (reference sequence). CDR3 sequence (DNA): TGTGCCACCAGCAGACGTGCCGGAATAGATGAGCAGTACTTC. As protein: CATSRRAGIDEQYF.

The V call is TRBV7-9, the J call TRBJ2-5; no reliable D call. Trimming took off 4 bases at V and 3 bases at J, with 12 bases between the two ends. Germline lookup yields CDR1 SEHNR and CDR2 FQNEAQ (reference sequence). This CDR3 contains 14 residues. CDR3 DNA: TGTGCCAGCAGCTCTGATCCCTACAAAGAGACCCAGTACTTC. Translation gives CASSSDPYKETQYF.

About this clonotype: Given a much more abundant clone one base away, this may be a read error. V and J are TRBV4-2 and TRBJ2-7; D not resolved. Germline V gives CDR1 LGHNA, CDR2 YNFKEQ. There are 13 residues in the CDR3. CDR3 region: CACSQDRWNEQYF. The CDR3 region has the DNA TGTGCCTGCAGCCAAGATCGGTGGAACGAGCAGTACTTC.

The DNA of the CDR3 is TGCAGTGCTAGAGGATGGCAGGGGGCCTACGAGCAGTACTTC. This translates into CSARGWQGAYEQYF. The chain recombines TRBV20-1 with TRBJ2-7, with 7 nucleotides matching TRBD1. With V trimmed by 1 base and J by 2 bases, 5 bases remained unmatched. Germline V CDR1 and CDR2: DFQATT, SNEGSKA (reference sequence). CDR3 length: 14 residues.

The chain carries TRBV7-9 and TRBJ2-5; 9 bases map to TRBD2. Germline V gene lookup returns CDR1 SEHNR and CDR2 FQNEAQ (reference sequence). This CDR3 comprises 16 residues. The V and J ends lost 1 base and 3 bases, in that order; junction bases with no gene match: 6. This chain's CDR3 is CASSLGDSGGEETQYF. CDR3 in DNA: TGTGCCAGCAGCTTAGGGGATAGCGGGGGAGAAGAGACCCAGTACTTC. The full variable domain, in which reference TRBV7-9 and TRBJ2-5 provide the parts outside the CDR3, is DTGVSQNPRHKITKRGQNVTFRCDPISEHNRLYWYRQTLGQGPEFLTYFQNEAQLEKSRLLSDRFSAERPKGSFSTLEIQRTEQGDSAMYLCASSLGDSGGEETQYFGPGTRLLVL.

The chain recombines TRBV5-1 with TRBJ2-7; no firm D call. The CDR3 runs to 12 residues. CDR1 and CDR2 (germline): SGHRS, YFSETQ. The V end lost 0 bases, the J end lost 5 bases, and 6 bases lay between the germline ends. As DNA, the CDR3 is TGCGCCAGCAGCTTGGGAAACGACGAGCAGTACTTC. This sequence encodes CASSLGNDEQYF.

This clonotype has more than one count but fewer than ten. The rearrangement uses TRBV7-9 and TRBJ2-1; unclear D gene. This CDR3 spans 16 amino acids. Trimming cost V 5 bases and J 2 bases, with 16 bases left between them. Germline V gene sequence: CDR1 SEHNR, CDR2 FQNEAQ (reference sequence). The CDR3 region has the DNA TGTGCCAGCAGCGGCCGGTTTGGGCTGGCCTACAATGAGCAGTTCTTC. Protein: CASSGRFGLAYNEQFF.

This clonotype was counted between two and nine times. This CDR3 reads CASSLSHGGDTEAFF. The CDR3 DNA reads TGCGCCAGCAGCTTGAGCCACGGGGGTGACACTGAAGCTTTCTTT. V is TRBV5-1 and J is TRBJ1-1, with D tentatively TRBD1 (5 bases). The CDR3 totals 15 residues. Germline CDR1 reads SGHRS; CDR2 reads YFSETQ. V dropped 1 base and J dropped 3 bases, with 13 bases sitting between them.

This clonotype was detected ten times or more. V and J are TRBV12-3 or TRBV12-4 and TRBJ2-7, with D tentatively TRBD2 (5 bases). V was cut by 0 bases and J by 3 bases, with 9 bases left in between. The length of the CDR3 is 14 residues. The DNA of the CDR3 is TGTGCCAGCAGTTTAGCGGGGAGTGACTACGAGCAGTACTTC. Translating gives CASSLAGSDYEQYF.

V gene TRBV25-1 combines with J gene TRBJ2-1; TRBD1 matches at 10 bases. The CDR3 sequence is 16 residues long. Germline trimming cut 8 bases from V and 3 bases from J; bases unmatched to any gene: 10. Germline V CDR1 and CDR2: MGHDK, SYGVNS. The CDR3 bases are TGTGCCAGCTGTGGAACCGACAGGGGGCTCTACAATGAGCAGTTCTTC. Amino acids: CASCGTDRGLYNEQFF.

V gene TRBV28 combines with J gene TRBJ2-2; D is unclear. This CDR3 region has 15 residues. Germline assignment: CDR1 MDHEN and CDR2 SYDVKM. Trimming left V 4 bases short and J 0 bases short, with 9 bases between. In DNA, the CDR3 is TGTGCCAGCAGTTCCCATACCGCGAACACCGGGGAGCTGTTTTTT. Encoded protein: CASSSHTANTGELFF.

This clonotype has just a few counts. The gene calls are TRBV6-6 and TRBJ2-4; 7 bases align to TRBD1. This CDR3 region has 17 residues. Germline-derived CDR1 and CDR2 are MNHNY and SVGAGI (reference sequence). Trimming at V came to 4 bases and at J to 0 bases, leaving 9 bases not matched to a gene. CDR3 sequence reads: CASSSTDRALAKNIQYF. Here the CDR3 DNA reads TGTGCCAGCAGTTCCACCGACAGGGCCTTAGCCAAAAACATTCAGTACTTC.

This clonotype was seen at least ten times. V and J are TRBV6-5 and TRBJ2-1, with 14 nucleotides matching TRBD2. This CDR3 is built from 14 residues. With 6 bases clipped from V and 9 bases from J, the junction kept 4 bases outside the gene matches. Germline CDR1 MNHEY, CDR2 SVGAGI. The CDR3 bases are TGTGCCAGCAGCCCCGGACTAGCGGGGGGTGAGCAGTTCTTC. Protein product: CASSPGLAGGEQFF.

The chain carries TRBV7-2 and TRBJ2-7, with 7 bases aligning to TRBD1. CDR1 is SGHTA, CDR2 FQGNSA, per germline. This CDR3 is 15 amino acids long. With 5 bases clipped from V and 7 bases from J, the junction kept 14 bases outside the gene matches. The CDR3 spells CASSARTGPPNEQYF. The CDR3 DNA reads TGTGCCAGCAGCGCAAGGACAGGCCCTCCCAATGAGCAGTACTTC.

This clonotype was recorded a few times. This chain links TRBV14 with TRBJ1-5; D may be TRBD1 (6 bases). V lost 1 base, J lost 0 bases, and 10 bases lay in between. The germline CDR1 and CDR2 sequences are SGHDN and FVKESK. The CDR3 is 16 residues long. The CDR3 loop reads CASSQGGAHSNQPQHF. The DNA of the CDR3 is TGTGCCAGCAGCCAAGGGGGGGCGCATAGCAATCAGCCCCAGCATTTT.

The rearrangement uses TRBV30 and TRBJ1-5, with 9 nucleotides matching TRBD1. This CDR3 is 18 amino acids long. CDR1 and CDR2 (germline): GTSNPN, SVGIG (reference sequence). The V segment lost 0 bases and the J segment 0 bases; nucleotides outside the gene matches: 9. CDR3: CAWSVLGTGLDSNQPQHF. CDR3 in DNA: TGTGCCTGGAGTGTACTCGGGACAGGGCTGGATAGCAATCAGCCCCAGCATTTT.

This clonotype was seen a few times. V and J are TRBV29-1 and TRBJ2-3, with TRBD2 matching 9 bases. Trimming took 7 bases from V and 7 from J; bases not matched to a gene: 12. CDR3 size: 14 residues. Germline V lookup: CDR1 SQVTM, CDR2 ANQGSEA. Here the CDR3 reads CSAVGLAGMNTQYF. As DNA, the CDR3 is TGCAGCGCCGTGGGCCTAGCGGGGATGAATACGCAGTATTTT.

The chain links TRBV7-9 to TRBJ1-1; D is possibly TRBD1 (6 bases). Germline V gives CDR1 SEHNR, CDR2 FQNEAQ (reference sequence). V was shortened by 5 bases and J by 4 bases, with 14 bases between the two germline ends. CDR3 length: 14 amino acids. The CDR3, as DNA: TGTGCCAGCAGCGAACAGGGATCGAGCACTGAAGCTTTCTTT. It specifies CASSEQGSSTEAFF.

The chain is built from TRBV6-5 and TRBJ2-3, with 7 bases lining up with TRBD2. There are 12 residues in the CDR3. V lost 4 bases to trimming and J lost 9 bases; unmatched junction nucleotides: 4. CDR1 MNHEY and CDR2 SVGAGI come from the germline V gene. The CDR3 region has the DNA TGTGCCAGCAGTTCCCAGGGAGGGACGCAGTATTTT. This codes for CASSSQGGTQYF.

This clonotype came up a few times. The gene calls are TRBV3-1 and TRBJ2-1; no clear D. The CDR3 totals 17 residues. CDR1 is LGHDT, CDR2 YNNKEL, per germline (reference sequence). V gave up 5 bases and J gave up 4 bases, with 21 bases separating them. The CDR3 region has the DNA TGTGCCAGCAGCAACACCGACCCGACTCCTACATACAATGAGCAGTTCTTC. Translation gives CASSNTDPTPTYNEQFF.

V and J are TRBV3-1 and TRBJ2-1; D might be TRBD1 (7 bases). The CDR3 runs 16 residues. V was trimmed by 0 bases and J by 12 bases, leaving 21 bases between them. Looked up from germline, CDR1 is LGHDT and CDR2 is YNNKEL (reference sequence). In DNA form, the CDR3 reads TGTGCCAGCAGCCAAGATTACCCGGACAGGTCGCGGGGGCAGTTCTTC. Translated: CASSQDYPDRSRGQFF.